This T cell receptor beta chain was found in a study of blood T cell repertoires in COVID-19. Study overall: Samples came from the United States, Italy and Spain, spanning acute and convalescent COVID-19.

The data were produced by immunoSEQ multiplex PCR, yet TCRdb's version contains in-frame clones alone and is incomplete. The sample contains more than 60,000 clones, roughly four fifths of which appear only once. The CDR3 loop spans 16 amino acids. The germline CDR1 and CDR2 sequences are SGHAT and FQNNGV. J lost 3 bases, V lost 3 bases, and 9 bases had no gene match. The genes are TRBV11-2 and TRBJ2-7, with TRBD2 matching over 9 bases. Sequenced: peripheral blood. The clonotype comes from a man aged 45-65 years with COVID-19, enrolled during active disease. The CDR3 loop is CASSFSGGATVYEQYF. Here the CDR3 DNA reads TGTGCCAGCAGCTTTAGCGGGGGCGCTACGGTCTACGAGCAGTACTTC.